The 21 T cell receptor beta chains listed next were all sequenced from one sample in a study of neurological immune-mediated disorders. A single record per CDR3 protein comes from TCRdb applying MiXCR to the 5' RACE reads. This sample has tens of thousands of distinct CDR3 sequences, with approximately 9.2% found just once. The time point denotes: longitudinal time-point 3. Sequenced material: PBMCs. Source of these receptors: a woman aged 40-49 years in good health.

This clonotype was seen a few times. The gene calls are TRBV4-3 and TRBJ1-5, with a possible D match to TRBD1 (5 bases). The CDR3 length is 18 residues. Germline CDR1 LGHNA, CDR2 YSLEER. Trimming pared 0 bases from V and 3 bases from J, leaving 18 bases between. In DNA form, the CDR3 reads TGCGCCAGCAGCCAAGATCTCAGTTTCGGGGGACCCAATCAGCCCCAGCATTTT. Its protein is CASSQDLSFGGPNQPQHF.

As to this clonotype: A much more abundant neighbour one base away suggests this may be a read error. This chain joins TRBV9 and TRBJ1-3, with D hard to call. The CDR3 covers 14 residues. Trimming left V 0 bases short and J 2 bases short, with 6 bases between. CDR1 SGDLS and CDR2 YYNGEE come from the germline V gene. Written as DNA, the CDR3 is TGTGCCAGCAGCGTAGGAGACACTGGAAACACCATATATTTT. It is translated as CASSVGDTGNTIYF.

This clonotype was counted many times. The V and J genes are TRBV6-2 or TRBV6-3 and TRBJ2-2, with a tentative D call TRBD2 (5 bases). The germline V gene encodes CDR1 MNHEY and CDR2 SVGEGT. Trimming stripped 2 bases from V and 6 bases from J, with 7 bases between. This CDR3 has 13 amino acids. The CDR3 region has the DNA TGTGCCAGCAGTTACGGGCGGGCCGGGGAGCTGTTTTTT. Its protein product is CASSYGRAGELFF.

This clonotype has at least ten counts. The chain has TRBV7-2 and TRBJ1-1, with D tentatively TRBD1 (6 bases). CDR1 and CDR2 (germline): SGHTA, FQGNSA. V was trimmed by 1 base and J by 4 bases, leaving 13 bases between them. This CDR3 spans 15 amino acids. As DNA, the CDR3 is TGTGCCAGCAGCTTAGTCCCGGGGGCTGGCACTGAAGCTTTCTTT. Translated: CASSLVPGAGTEAFF.

This clonotype appeared many times. The chain uses TRBV5-1 and TRBJ1-1; TRBD1 aligns across 7 bases. CDR1 and CDR2 (germline): SGHRS, YFSETQ. V lost 0 bases and J lost 1; bases outside the gene matches: 3. CDR3 size: 15 residues. CDR3 sequence: CASSLAGQPNTEAFF. The CDR3, as DNA: TGCGCCAGCAGCTTGGCGGGACAGCCGAACACTGAAGCTTTCTTT.

This clonotype was found many times. The chain combines TRBV5-1 with TRBJ1-2; D remains ambiguous. Trimming removed 0 bases from V and 6 bases from J, with 12 bases in between. Germline CDR1 is SGHRS and CDR2 is YFSETQ. This CDR3 contains 14 residues. The CDR3 coding sequence is TGCGCCAGCAGCTTGGGGGTCGACAAGCATGGCTACACCTTC. Translating gives CASSLGVDKHGYTF.

About this clonotype itself: This CDR3 fails to terminate in the conserved phenylalanine or tryptophan, so it likely reflects a read error. The V gene is TRBV7-2, the J gene TRBJ2-7; possibly TRBD2 for D (5 bases). CDR3 length: 15 amino acids. Deletions cut 1 base from V and 7 bases from J, with 17 bases between. Germline values: CDR1 SGHTA, CDR2 FQGNSA. CDR3 in amino acids: CASSLEAGAHNEQYY. CDR3 bases: TGTGCCAGCAGCTTAGAGGCGGGTGCTCACAATGAGCAGTACTAC.

This clonotype was seen ten or more times. The chain's CDR3 is CASSQMTGLYGYTF. CDR3 nucleotide sequence: TGTGCCAGCAGCCAGATGACGGGACTCTATGGCTACACCTTC. The chain employs TRBV3-1 and TRBJ1-2, with TRBD1 as a possible D gene (5 bases). The CDR3 length is 14 residues. Germline V gene lookup returns CDR1 LGHDT and CDR2 YNNKEL (reference sequence). Trimming left V 3 bases short and J 4 bases short, with 12 bases between.

This clonotype was detected many times. The chain is built from TRBV7-2 and TRBJ2-1, with 7 bases identical to TRBD2. The CDR3 runs to 18 residues. V was clipped by 5 bases and J by 4 bases; unmatched bases: 17. The germline gives CDR1 SGHTA, CDR2 FQGNSA. The CDR3 protein is CASSPDTAGGSGYNEQFF. CDR3 sequence (DNA): TGTGCCAGCAGCCCAGACACCGCTGGCGGGAGTGGGTACAATGAGCAGTTCTTC.

This clonotype was recorded at least ten times. The chain has TRBV20-1 and TRBJ1-4, with 7 positions matching TRBD1. Per germline, CDR1 DFQATT and CDR2 SNEGSKA (reference sequence). The length of the CDR3 is 13 residues. The trim removed 3 bases at V and 4 bases at J, leaving 2 bases unmatched. CDR3 DNA: TGCAGTGCTAGTTCAGGGGGTAATGAAAAACTGTTTTTT. This gives the protein CSASSGGNEKLFF.

This clonotype was seen repeatedly, ten times or more. The V and J genes are TRBV5-1 and TRBJ2-7, with 8 bases lining up with TRBD1. The CDR3 extends over 14 amino acids. The germline V gene encodes CDR1 SGHRS and CDR2 YFSETQ. Germline trimming cut 4 bases from V and 2 bases from J; bases unmatched to any gene: 5. DNA for the CDR3: TGCGCCAGCAGCCCGGGACAGGATGCCTACGAGCAGTACTTC. Translated, it gives CASSPGQDAYEQYF. The whole variable domain, filled in from reference TRBV5-1 and TRBJ2-7, reads KAGVTQTPRYLIKTRGQQVTLSCSPISGHRSVSWYQQTPGQGLQFLFEYFSETQRNKGNFPGRFSGRQFSNSRSEMNVSTLELGDSALYLCASSPGQDAYEQYFGPGTRLTVT.

This clonotype has a count of ten or more. The chain combines TRBV25-1 with TRBJ1-2; D possibly corresponds to TRBD1 (5 bases). The germline V gene encodes CDR1 MGHDK and CDR2 SYGVNS. Trimming took 8 bases from V and 8 from J, leaving 30 bases between them. The CDR3 extends over 17 amino acids. CDR3 amino acids: CASQWGGDRGLAQGYTF. The CDR3 DNA follows: TGTGCCAGCCAGTGGGGCGGCGATAGGGGCTTGGCTCAGGGCTACACCTTC.

This clonotype was recorded at least ten times. The chain couples TRBV5-6 to TRBJ2-1; D tentatively reads TRBD1 or TRBD2 (5 bases each). Trimming removed 0 bases at V and 13 bases at J, with 11 bases between. The length of the CDR3 is 12 residues. Germline V gives CDR1 SGHDT, CDR2 YYEEEE. CDR3 sequence: CASSLDWGRQFF. Here the CDR3 DNA reads TGTGCCAGCAGCTTGGACTGGGGACGACAGTTCTTC.

This clonotype was observed many times. The rearrangement uses TRBV5-1 and TRBJ1-2; D is possibly TRBD1 (6 bases). The germline V gene has CDR1 SGHRS and CDR2 YFSETQ. CDR3 size: 13 residues. Trimming took 4 bases from V and 2 from J, leaving 9 bases between them. The CDR3 DNA follows: TGCGCCAGCAGCGACGGACAGAACTATGGCTACACCTTC. It codes for CASSDGQNYGYTF.

This clonotype was found many times. CDR3 sequence reads: CASSLGLQNTGELFF. CDR3 nucleotide sequence: TGTGCCAGCAGCTTAGGCCTGCAGAACACCGGGGAGCTGTTTTTT. V is TRBV7-3 and J is TRBJ2-2; no firm D call. Germline V gene data show CDR1 as SGHTA and CDR2 as FQGTGA. The V and J ends lost 2 bases and 1 base respectively, with 8 bases between them. This CDR3 has 15 amino acids.

This clonotype was found many times. The chain couples TRBV5-6 to TRBJ1-3; unclear D gene. The CDR3 spans 17 residues. Germline assignment: CDR1 SGHDT and CDR2 YYEEEE. The ends were cut back, 1 base at V and 4 bases at J, with 18 bases in the middle. Written as DNA, the CDR3 is TGTGCCAGCAGCTTGTATGGAGCCGACTGGTCCGGAAACACCATATATTTT. It translates to CASSLYGADWSGNTIYF.

The gene calls are TRBV9 and TRBJ2-4, with 9 bases that match TRBD1. The CDR3 spans 16 residues. Germline lookup yields CDR1 SGDLS and CDR2 YYNGEE. After removal of 0 bases from V and 1 base from J, the junction contained 2 bases not matched to a gene. CDR3 loop: CASSVADRGAKNIQYF. The CDR3 coding sequence is TGTGCCAGCAGCGTAGCGGACAGGGGCGCCAAAAACATTCAGTACTTC.

This clonotype was counted at least ten times. The CDR3 reads CASSPQGARSRSGELFF. CDR3 DNA: TGTGCCAGCAGCCCCCAGGGGGCGAGGTCCAGGTCCGGGGAGCTGTTTTTT. The chain combines TRBV7-3 with TRBJ2-2; 8 bases align to TRBD1. Germline loops: CDR1 SGHTA, CDR2 FQGTGA. This CDR3 contains 17 residues. The V and J ends lost 5 bases and 6 bases, in that order; junction bases with no gene match: 14.

This clonotype was counted many times. The DNA for the CDR3 is TGCGCCAGCAGCCCCGGACAGGCGTCCGCAACTAATGAAAAACTGTTTTTT. Residues: CASSPGQASATNEKLFF. The rearrangement uses TRBV5-1 and TRBJ1-4, with 7 bases fitting TRBD1. The CDR3 runs 17 residues. The V segment lost 4 bases and the J segment 0 bases; nucleotides outside the gene matches: 9. From germline, CDR1 is SGHRS and CDR2 YFSETQ.

This clonotype came up many times. V is TRBV14 and J is TRBJ2-7; 8 bases fit TRBD1. The CDR3 contains 14 residues. Germline V lookup: CDR1 SGHDN, CDR2 FVKESK. V was pared by 4 bases and J by 5 bases, with 7 bases of the junction left unmatched. The CDR3 loop reads CASSPQGAFNEQYF. DNA of the CDR3: TGTGCCAGCAGCCCTCAGGGGGCGTTCAACGAGCAGTACTTC.

This clonotype was observed many times. In DNA, the CDR3 is TGCAGTGCTCTCCGCTTCGGCGGGAGAGTCTACGAGCAGTACTTC. Its protein is CSALRFGGRVYEQYF. The chain combines TRBV20-1 with TRBJ2-7, with 7 nucleotides matching TRBD2. The ends lost 5 bases at V and 3 bases at J; junction bases unmatched: 13. This CDR3 spans 15 amino acids. Germline V gene sequence: CDR1 DFQATT, CDR2 SNEGSKA (reference sequence).